The next 20 T cell receptor beta chains were all read from a single sample in a study of human thymus T cells. Resections were taken during corrective heart surgery, and the thymus tissue came from these. Assay: immunoSEQ multiplex PCR; the TCRdb copy retains only in-frame clones and omits some. The table records tens of thousands of clones, 90% to 95% of them present only once. The sample comprised thymus tissue. The origin of the receptors is a girl less than two years old with a congenital heart defect but otherwise immunologically healthy.

This rearrangement joins TRBV11-2 to TRBJ2-7; possibly TRBD2 for D (5 bases). The V end was cut by 4 bases, the J end by 3 bases, with 13 bases between. CDR3 length: 14 amino acids. Germline V lookup: CDR1 SGHAT, CDR2 FQNNGV. CDR3 nucleotide sequence: TGTGCCAGCAGCTCCGGCGGGTCAAACTACGAGCAGTACTTC. Translated, it gives CASSSGGSNYEQYF.

The chain combines TRBV2 with TRBJ2-5; TRBD1 agrees at 9 bases. The CDR3 is 19 amino acids. CDR1 and CDR2 (germline): SNHLY, FYNNEI. J was trimmed by 4 bases and V by 6 bases; bases with no gene match: 21. The CDR3 loop reads CASRPGTGRPVRPRETQYF. CDR3 nucleotides: TGTGCCAGCAGGCCCGGGACAGGGAGGCCTGTTCGCCCTAGAGAGACCCAGTACTTC. Full variable domain (rest looked up from reference TRBV2 and TRBJ2-5): EPEVTQTPSHQVTQMGQEVILRCVPISNHLYFYWYRQILGQKVEFLVSFYNNEISEKSEIFDDQFSVERPDGSNFTLKIRSTKLEDSAMYFCASRPGTGRPVRPRETQYFGPGTRLLVL.

The rearrangement joins TRBV25-1 to TRBJ2-7; D may be TRBD2 (5 bases). The ends were cut back, 6 bases at V and 6 bases at J, with 15 bases in the middle. CDR3 length: 13 residues. Germline loops: CDR1 MGHDK, CDR2 SYGVNS. DNA for the CDR3: TGTGCCAGCAGGGGCGGAGGAGCAGGCGAGCAGTACTTC. Translated, it gives CASRGGGAGEQYF.

The chain joins TRBV15 to TRBJ2-1; perhaps TRBD1 as D (6 bases). V shed 4 bases and J shed 2 bases, with 12 bases lying between them. Germline loops: CDR1 LNHNV, CDR2 YYDKDF (reference sequence). This CDR3 contains 15 residues. CDR3 region: CATSTTGFPYNEQFF. In DNA, the CDR3 is TGTGCCACCAGCACTACAGGGTTCCCCTACAATGAGCAGTTCTTC.

This chain links TRBV19 with TRBJ1-4; 7 bases agree with TRBD1. V shed 8 bases and J 0 bases; nucleotides not matched to a gene: 6. Germline CDR1 is LNHDA and CDR2 is SQIVND (reference sequence). The CDR3 runs 15 residues. This chain's CDR3 is CASRDRPTTNEKLFF. The CDR3, as DNA: TGTGCCAGTCGGGACAGACCAACAACTAATGAAAAACTGTTTTTT.

The chain employs TRBV5-5 and TRBJ2-1; no clear D gene. V lost 3 bases and J lost 9, with 4 bases in between. Germline CDR1 SGHKS, CDR2 YYEKEE (reference sequence). The CDR3 is 10 amino acids. The CDR3 nucleotides are TGTGCCAGCAGCTCAACTGAGCAGTTCTTC. Translated, it gives CASSSTEQFF.

The chain combines TRBV30 with TRBJ2-7; 7 nucleotides line up with TRBD1. The CDR3 contains 14 residues. The ends lost 3 bases at V and 6 bases at J; junction bases unmatched: 11. CDR1 GTSNPN and CDR2 SVGIG come from the germline V gene (reference sequence). CDR3 region: CAWRGDSTPREQYF. DNA for the CDR3: TGTGCCTGGAGGGGGGACAGCACCCCGCGCGAGCAGTACTTC.

V gene TRBV4-1 combines with J gene TRBJ2-7; D is unclear. The ends were cut back, 0 bases at V and 7 bases at J, with 10 bases in the middle. Germline lookup yields CDR1 MGHRA and CDR2 YSYEKL. This CDR3 contains 13 residues. In DNA form, the CDR3 reads TGCGCCAGCAGCCAAGATAGGGTGGTGGAGCAGTACTTC. Its protein product is CASSQDRVVEQYF.

The genes are TRBV30 and TRBJ1-2, with D possibly TRBD1 on 5 matching bases. Germline V gene sequence: CDR1 GTSNPN, CDR2 SVGIG (reference sequence). V lost 8 bases and J 5 bases, leaving 18 bases between the germline ends. The CDR3 totals 13 residues. DNA for the CDR3: TGTGCCGGAACAGGAGATAAGGGGTATGGCTACACCTTC. Protein sequence: CAGTGDKGYGYTF.

The V gene is TRBV21-1, the J gene TRBJ1-1; the table's D call TRBD1 went unverified against the DNA. TRBV21-1 is an annotated pseudogene. The CDR3 totals 17 residues. The CDR3 DNA is TGTGCCAGCAATTCCCAGGGCAGGAGAGGCGTGAACACTGAAGCTTTCTTT. This gives the protein CASNSQGRRGVNTEAFF.

The chain joins TRBV7-9 to TRBJ1-2, with D hard to call. Germline CDR1 SEHNR, CDR2 FQNEAQ (reference sequence). V was clipped by 5 bases and J by 12 bases, with 16 bases between them. The CDR3 runs 12 residues. CDR3 protein: CASSPEVTEHTF. The CDR3 DNA reads as TGTGCCAGCAGCCCAGAAGTCACAGAGCACACCTTC.

V is TRBV5-8 and J is TRBJ1-1, with D maybe TRBD1 (5 bases). The CDR3 spans 15 residues. Germline loops: CDR1 SGHTS, CDR2 YDEGEE. Trimming shortened V by 2 bases and J by 3 bases, and 14 bases separated the two germline ends. CDR3 protein: CASSFFQGVHTEAFF. The DNA for the CDR3 is TGTGCCAGCAGCTTTTTTCAGGGAGTTCACACTGAAGCTTTCTTT.

This clone was recorded only once. The chain joins TRBV19 to TRBJ2-4; D may be TRBD1 (6 bases). The V end was cut by 5 bases, the J end by 8 bases, with 22 bases between. Germline CDR1 LNHDA, CDR2 SQIVND (reference sequence). This CDR3 is built from 16 residues. CDR3 in amino acids: CASSPAPGPYRDIQYF. CDR3 bases: TGTGCCAGTAGTCCCGCTCCCGGGCCCTACAGGGACATTCAGTACTTC.

The genes are TRBV11-2 and TRBJ2-7, with 9 bases fitting TRBD1. J gave up 3 bases and V 5 bases, and 5 bases lay outside the gene matches. The CDR3 contains 14 residues. CDR1 is SGHAT and CDR2 is FQNNGV in the germline V gene. CDR3 amino acids: CASSRWGQGYEQYF. CDR3 DNA sequence: TGTGCCAGCAGCCGTTGGGGACAGGGCTACGAGCAGTACTTC. The variable domain in full, completed from reference TRBV11-2 and TRBJ2-7, reads EAGVAQSPRYKIIEKRQSVAFWCNPISGHATLYWYQQILGQGPKLLIQFQNNGVVDDSQLPKDRFSAERLKGVDSTLKIQPAKLEDSAVYLCASSRWGQGYEQYFGPGTRLTVT.

This clone is a singleton in its sample. V and J are TRBV5-1 and TRBJ2-5; D possibly corresponds to TRBD1 (6 bases). Trimming left V 4 bases short and J 2 bases short, with 12 bases between. Germline lookup yields CDR1 SGHRS and CDR2 YFSETQ. This CDR3 spans 14 amino acids. CDR3 region: CASSLDRPQETQYF. CDR3 sequence (DNA): TGCGCCAGCAGCCTTGACAGGCCTCAAGAGACCCAGTACTTC.

V usage is TRBV28 and J usage is TRBJ2-5; TRBD2 aligns across 9 bases. V dropped 3 bases and J dropped 5; count of bases not matched to a gene: 10. Germline values: CDR1 MDHEN, CDR2 SYDVKM. CDR3 size: 16 residues. In nucleotides, the CDR3 is TGTGCCAGCAGTTTCCCCCCTCGCAGCGGGAGGGAGACCCAGTACTTC. This gives the protein CASSFPPRSGRETQYF.

The chain employs TRBV19 and TRBJ2-2, with D tentatively TRBD1 (6 bases). From germline, CDR1 is LNHDA and CDR2 SQIVND (reference sequence). Trimming removed 7 bases at V and 3 bases at J, with 15 bases between. This CDR3 comprises 15 residues. CDR3: CASKYGGPDTGELFF. Written as DNA, the CDR3 is TGTGCCAGTAAATATGGGGGCCCGGACACCGGGGAGCTGTTTTTT.

The V and J genes are TRBV28 and TRBJ2-7; tentatively, D is TRBD2 (6 bases). Germline V gives CDR1 MDHEN, CDR2 SYDVKM. The CDR3 totals 14 residues. V lost 6 bases, J lost 4 bases, and 16 bases lay in between. CDR3 amino acids: CASSRWRGPYEQYF. The CDR3 DNA reads TGTGCCAGCAGCCGGTGGCGGGGCCCTTACGAGCAGTACTTC.

The V and J genes are TRBV7-2 and TRBJ2-1, with 12 positions matching TRBD2. Germline V gene sequence: CDR1 SGHTA, CDR2 FQGNSA. Losses at the gene ends were 3 bases for V and 0 bases for J; bases not matched to a gene: 9. This CDR3 spans 19 amino acids. The CDR3 is CASSFTLLAGGFSYNEQFF. The DNA for the CDR3 is TGTGCCAGCAGCTTTACCTTACTAGCGGGAGGTTTCTCCTACAATGAGCAGTTCTTC.

The chain links TRBV14 to TRBJ2-5, with D possibly matching TRBD1 (6 bases). V dropped 3 bases and J dropped 4 bases, with 9 bases sitting between them. Germline V lookup: CDR1 SGHDN, CDR2 FVKESK. This CDR3 is built from 13 residues. CDR3 in amino acids: CASSQQGRETQYF. CDR3 nucleotides: TGTGCCAGCAGCCAGCAGGGGCGAGAGACCCAGTACTTC.